This entry describes one T cell receptor beta chain. Its antigen remains unidentified. This sample stems from a study of T cell clonotyping in hematopoietic cell transplantation. Findings and caveats of the study: Broader posttransplant TCR repertoire diversity was predicted by graft donor and pretransplant recipient Inverse Simpson Index values.

J was trimmed by 0 bases and V by 4 bases; bases with no gene match: 5. This CDR3 region has 16 residues. Germline V gives CDR1 MDHEN, CDR2 SYDVKM. Sequencing used immunoSEQ multiplex PCR; TCRdb keeps in-frame clones, though not all of them. The top ten clones hold around 1.5% of a sample with more than 65,000 clones, around 94% of them seen once. The sample taken for sequencing was peripheral blood mononuclear cells. The chain uses TRBV28 and TRBJ2-7; 11 nucleotides match TRBD2. This sequence originates from a man aged 45-65 years in good health. Some clones in this sample may be carry-over from other donors' samples. CDR3 sequence (DNA): TGTGCCAGCAGTTCGCGACTAGCGGGGAGCTCCTACGAGCAGTACTTC. Residues: CASSSRLAGSSYEQYF.